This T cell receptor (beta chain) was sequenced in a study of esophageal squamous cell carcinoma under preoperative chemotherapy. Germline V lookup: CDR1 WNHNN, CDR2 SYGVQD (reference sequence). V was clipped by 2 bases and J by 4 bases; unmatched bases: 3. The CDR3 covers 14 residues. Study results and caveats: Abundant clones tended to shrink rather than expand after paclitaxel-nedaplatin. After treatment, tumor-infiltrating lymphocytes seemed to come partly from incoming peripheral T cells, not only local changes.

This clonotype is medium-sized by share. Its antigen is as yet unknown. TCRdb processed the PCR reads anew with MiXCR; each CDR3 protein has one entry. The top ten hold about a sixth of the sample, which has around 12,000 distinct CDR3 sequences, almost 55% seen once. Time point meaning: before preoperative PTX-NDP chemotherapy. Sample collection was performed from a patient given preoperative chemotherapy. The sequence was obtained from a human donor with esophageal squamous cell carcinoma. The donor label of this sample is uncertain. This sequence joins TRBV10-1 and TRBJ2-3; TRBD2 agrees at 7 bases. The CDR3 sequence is CASSEGLGSDTQYF. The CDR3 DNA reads TGCGCCAGCAGTGAGGGACTAGGGTCAGATACGCAGTATTTT.